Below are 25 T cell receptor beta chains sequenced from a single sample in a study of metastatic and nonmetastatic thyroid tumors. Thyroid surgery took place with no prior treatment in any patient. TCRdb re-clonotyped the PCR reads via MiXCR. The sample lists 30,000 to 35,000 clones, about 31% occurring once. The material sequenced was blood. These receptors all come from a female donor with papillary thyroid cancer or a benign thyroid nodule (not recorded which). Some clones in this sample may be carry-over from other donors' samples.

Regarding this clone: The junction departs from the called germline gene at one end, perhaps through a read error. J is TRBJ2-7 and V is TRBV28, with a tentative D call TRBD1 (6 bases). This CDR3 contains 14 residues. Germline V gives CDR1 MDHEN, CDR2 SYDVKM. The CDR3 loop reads CASSLTGDAYELYF. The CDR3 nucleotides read TGTGCCAGCAGTTTGACAGGTGATGCGTACGAGCTGTACTTC.

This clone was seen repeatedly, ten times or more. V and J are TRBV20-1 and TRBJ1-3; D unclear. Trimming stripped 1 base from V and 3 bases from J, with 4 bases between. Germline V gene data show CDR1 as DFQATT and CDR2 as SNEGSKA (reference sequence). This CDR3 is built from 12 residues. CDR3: CSARVSGNTIYF. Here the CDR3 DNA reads TGCAGTGCTAGAGTCAGTGGAAACACCATATATTTT.

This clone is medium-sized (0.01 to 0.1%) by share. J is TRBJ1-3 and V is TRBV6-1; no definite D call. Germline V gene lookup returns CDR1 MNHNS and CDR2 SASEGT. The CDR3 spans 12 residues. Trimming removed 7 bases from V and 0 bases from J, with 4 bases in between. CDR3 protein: CASTDSGNTIYF. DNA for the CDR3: TGTGCCAGCACGGACTCTGGAAACACCATATATTTT.

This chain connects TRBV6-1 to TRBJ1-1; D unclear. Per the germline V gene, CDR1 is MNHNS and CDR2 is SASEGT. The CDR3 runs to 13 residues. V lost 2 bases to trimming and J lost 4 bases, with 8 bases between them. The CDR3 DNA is TGTGCCAGCAGTGAACTCCGAGGCACTGAAGCTTTCTTT. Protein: CASSELRGTEAFF.

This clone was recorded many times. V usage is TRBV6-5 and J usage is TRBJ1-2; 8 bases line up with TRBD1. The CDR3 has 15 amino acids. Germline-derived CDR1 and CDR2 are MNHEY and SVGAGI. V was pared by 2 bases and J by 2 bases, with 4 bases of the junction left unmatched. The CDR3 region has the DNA TGTGCCAGCAGTTACGACAGGGGAGGGAACTATGGCTACACCTTC. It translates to CASSYDRGGNYGYTF.

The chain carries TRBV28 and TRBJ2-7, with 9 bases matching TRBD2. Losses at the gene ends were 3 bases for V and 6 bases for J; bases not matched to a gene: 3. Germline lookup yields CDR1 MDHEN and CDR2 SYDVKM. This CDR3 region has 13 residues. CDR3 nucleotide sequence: TGTGCCAGCAGTTTCCGAGCGGGAGGCGAGCAGTACTTC. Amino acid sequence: CASSFRAGGEQYF.

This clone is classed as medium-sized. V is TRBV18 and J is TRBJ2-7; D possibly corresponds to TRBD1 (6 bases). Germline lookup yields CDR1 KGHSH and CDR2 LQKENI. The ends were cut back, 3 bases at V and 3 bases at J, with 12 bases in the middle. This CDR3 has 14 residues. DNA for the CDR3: TGTGCCAGCTCACCTCGGGACAACTACTACGAGCAGTACTTC. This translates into CASSPRDNYYEQYF.

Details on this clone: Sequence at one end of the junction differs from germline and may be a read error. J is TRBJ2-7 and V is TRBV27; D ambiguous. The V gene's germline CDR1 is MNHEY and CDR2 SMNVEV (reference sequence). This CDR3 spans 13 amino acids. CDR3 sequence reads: CARSPWTQYEQYF. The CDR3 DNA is TGTGCCCGCAGTCCATGGACGCAGTACGAGCAGTACTTC.

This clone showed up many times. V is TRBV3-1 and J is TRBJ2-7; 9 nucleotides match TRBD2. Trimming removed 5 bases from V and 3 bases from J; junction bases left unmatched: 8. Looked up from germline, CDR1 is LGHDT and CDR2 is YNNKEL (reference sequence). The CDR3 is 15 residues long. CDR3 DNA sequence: TGTGCCAGCAGCAAAGCCACTAGCGGGTTCTACGAGCAGTACTTC. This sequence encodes CASSKATSGFYEQYF.

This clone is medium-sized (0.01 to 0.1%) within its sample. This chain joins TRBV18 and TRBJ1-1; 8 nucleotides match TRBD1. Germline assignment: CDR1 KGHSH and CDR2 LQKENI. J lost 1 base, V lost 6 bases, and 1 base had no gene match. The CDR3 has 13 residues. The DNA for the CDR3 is TGTGCCAGCTCCACAGGGGGGAACACTGAAGCTTTCTTT. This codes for CASSTGGNTEAFF.

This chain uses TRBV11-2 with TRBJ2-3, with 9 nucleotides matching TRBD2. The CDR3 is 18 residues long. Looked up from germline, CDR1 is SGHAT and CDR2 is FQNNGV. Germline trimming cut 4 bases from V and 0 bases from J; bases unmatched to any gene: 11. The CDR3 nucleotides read TGTGCCAGCAGCTCCGTACTAGCGGGTCCCAGAAGCACAGATACGCAGTATTTT. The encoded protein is CASSSVLAGPRSTDTQYF.

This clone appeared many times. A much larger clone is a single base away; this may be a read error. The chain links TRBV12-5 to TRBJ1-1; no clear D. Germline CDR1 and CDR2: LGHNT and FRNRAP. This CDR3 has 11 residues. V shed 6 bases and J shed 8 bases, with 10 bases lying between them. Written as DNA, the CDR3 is TGTGCTAGTGGAGTGGACGGGGAAGCTTTCTTT. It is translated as CASGVDGEAFF.

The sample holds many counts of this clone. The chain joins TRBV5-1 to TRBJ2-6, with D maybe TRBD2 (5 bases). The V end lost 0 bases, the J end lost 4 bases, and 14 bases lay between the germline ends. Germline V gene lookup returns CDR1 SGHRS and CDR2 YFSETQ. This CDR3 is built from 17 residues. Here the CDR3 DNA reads TGCGCCAGCAGCTTGGGAGGAGGTTCAAGGGGGGCCAACGTCCTGACTTTC. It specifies CASSLGGGSRGANVLTF.

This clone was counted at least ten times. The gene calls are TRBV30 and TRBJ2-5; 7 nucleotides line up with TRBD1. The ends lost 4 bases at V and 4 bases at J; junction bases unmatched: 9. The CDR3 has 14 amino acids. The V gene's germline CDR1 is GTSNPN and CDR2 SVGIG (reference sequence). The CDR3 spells CAWILRQGRETQYF. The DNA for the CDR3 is TGTGCCTGGATTTTGCGACAGGGCCGAGAGACCCAGTACTTC.

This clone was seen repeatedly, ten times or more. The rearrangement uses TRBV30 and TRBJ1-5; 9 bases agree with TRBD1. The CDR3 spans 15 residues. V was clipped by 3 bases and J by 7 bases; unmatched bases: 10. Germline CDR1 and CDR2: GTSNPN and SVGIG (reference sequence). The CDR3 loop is CAWSPGTGLKQPQHF. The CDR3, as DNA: TGTGCCTGGAGCCCCGGGACAGGGCTGAAGCAGCCCCAGCATTTT.

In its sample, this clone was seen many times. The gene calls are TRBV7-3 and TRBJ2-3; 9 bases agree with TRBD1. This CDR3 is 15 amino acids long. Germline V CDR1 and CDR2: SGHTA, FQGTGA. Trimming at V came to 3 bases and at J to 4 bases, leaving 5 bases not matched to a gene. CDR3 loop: CASSLRTGVADTQYF. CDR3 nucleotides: TGTGCCAGCAGCTTGAGGACAGGGGTAGCAGATACGCAGTATTTT. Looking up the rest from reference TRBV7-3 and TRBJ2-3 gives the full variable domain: GAGVSQTPSNKVTEKGKYVELRCDPISGHTALYWYRQSLGQGPEFLIYFQGTGAADDSGLPNDRFFAVRPEGSVSTLKIQRTERGDSAVYLCASSLRTGVADTQYFGPGTRLTVL.

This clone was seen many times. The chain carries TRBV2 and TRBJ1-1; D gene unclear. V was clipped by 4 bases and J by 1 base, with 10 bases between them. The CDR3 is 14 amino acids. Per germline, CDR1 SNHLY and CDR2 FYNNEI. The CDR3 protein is CASSARQANTEAFF. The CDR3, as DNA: TGTGCCAGCAGTGCTCGGCAGGCGAACACTGAAGCTTTCTTT.

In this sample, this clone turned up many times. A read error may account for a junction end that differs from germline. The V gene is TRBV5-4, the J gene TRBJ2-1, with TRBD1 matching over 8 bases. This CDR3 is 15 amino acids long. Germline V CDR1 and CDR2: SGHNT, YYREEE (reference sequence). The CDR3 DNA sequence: TGCGCCAGCAGCTTGGCTGGACAGGGTATTTTGGAGCAGTTCTTC. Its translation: CASSLAGQGILEQFF.

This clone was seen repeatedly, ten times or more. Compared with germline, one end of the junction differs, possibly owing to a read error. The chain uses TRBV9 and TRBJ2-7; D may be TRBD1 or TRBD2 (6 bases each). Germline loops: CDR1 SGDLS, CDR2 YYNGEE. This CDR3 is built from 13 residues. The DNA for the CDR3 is TGTGCCAGCAGCGCGTGGGGGGCCTACGGGCAGTACTTC. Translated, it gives CASSAWGAYGQYF.

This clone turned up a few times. CDR3 in amino acids: CASSRMLVTSGNTGELFF. The CDR3 bases are TGCGCCAGCAGCCGGATGCTCGTGACTAGCGGGAACACCGGGGAGCTGTTTTTT. The rearrangement links TRBV4-1 to TRBJ2-2; TRBD2 agrees at 9 bases. CDR1 MGHRA and CDR2 YSYEKL come from the germline V gene. V was clipped by 4 bases and J by 1 base; unmatched bases: 10. This CDR3 contains 18 residues.

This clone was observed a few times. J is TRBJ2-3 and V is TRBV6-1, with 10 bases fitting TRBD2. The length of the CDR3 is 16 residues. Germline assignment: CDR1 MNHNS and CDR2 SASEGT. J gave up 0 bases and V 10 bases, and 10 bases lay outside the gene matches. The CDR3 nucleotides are TGTGCCATCTGCACAAATAGCGGGGGGAGCACAGATACGCAGTATTTT. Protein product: CAICTNSGGSTDTQYF.

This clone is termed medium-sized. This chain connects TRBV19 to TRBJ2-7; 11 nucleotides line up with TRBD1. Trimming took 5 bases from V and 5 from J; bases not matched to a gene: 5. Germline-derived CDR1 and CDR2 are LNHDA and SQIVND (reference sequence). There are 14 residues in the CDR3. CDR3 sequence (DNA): TGTGCCAGTAGTCTAGGACAGGGGGCGGACGAGCAGTACTTC. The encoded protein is CASSLGQGADEQYF. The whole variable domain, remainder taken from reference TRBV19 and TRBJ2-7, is DGGITQSPKYLFRKEGQNVTLSCEQNLNHDAMYWYRQDPGQGLRLIYYSQIVNDFQKGDIAEGYSVSREKKESFPLTVTSAQKNPTAFYLCASSLGQGADEQYFGPGTRLTVT.

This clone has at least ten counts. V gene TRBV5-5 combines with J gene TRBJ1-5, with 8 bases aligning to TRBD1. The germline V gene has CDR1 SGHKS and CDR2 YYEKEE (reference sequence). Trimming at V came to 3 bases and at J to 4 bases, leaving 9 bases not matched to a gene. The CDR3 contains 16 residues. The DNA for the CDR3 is TGTGCCAGCAGCTCGAGGACAGGGACAAGAAATCAGCCCCAGCATTTT. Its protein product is CASSSRTGTRNQPQHF.

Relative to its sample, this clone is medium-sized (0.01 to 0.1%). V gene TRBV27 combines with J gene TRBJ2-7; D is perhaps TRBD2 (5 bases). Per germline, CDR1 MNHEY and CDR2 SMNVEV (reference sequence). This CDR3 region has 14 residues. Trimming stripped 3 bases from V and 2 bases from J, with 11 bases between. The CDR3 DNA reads TGTGCCAGCAGTTTTTATGAGGGAGCCTACGAGCAGTACTTC. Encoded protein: CASSFYEGAYEQYF.

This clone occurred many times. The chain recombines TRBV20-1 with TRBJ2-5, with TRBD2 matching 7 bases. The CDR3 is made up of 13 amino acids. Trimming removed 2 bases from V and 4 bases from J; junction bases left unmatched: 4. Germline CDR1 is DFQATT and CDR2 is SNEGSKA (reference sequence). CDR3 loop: CSARRGGLETQYF. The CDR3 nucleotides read TGCAGTGCTAGAAGGGGAGGGCTAGAGACCCAGTACTTC.